This TCR beta chain was identified during a study of T-cell memory formation after mild COVID-19. TCRdb recomputed calls from the 5' RACE reads with MiXCR, one row per CDR3 protein. The table includes 350,000 to 500,000 distinct CDR3 sequences, 20% to 25% detected once. Per germline, CDR1 MNHNY and CDR2 SVGAGI (reference sequence). The CDR3 is 16 amino acids. V was pared by 2 bases and J by 0 bases, with 8 bases between. The chain carries TRBV6-6 and TRBJ2-6, with a weak D call TRBD2 (5 bases). The clonotype comes from an adult woman who had mild COVID-19 (a few samples of this study predate the infection). Cell type and time point are not known. The specimen sequenced was PBMCs or a T cell subset sorted from them (not recorded which). CDR3 in DNA: TGTGCCAGCAGTTACCCGGGATCCTCTGGGGCCAACGTCCTGACTTTC. This translates into CASSYPGSSGANVLTF.